This passage covers 3 T cell receptor beta chains from one sample sequenced in a study of blood T cell repertoires in COVID-19. Produced via immunoSEQ multiplex PCR; TCRdb's table is partial and in-frame only. The data contain roughly 97,000 clones, 87% of them seen just once; the ten biggest clones take up around 16%. The sequenced sample was peripheral blood. The receptors derive from a man aged 50 to 59 with acute or convalescent COVID-19.

The CDR3 spells CSVGTGRLNTIYF. The CDR3 region has the DNA TGCAGCGTTGGGACAGGCCGGCTAAACACCATATATTTT. The J gene is TRBJ1-3, the V gene TRBV29-1; 7 positions agree with TRBD1. Per germline, CDR1 SQVTM and CDR2 ANQGSEA. J gave up 6 bases and V 4 bases, and 6 bases lay outside the gene matches. The CDR3 extends over 13 amino acids.

The chain employs TRBV25-1 and TRBJ1-1, with D possibly TRBD1 on 5 matching bases. Deletions cut 6 bases from V and 5 bases from J, with 7 bases between. This CDR3 has 11 amino acids. Looked up from germline, CDR1 is MGHDK and CDR2 is SYGVNS. CDR3 bases: TGTGCCAGCAGGGGGGGAACTGAAGCTTTCTTT. Translating gives CASRGGTEAFF.

This rearrangement joins TRBV2 to TRBJ1-1; D is uncertain. V lost 4 bases, J lost 1 base, and 7 bases lay in between. There are 13 residues in the CDR3. Germline V gene lookup returns CDR1 SNHLY and CDR2 FYNNEI. For the CDR3, the DNA is TGTGCCAGCAGTGGGGAGGAGAACACTGAAGCTTTCTTT. It yields the protein CASSGEENTEAFF. The full variable domain, rest sourced from reference TRBV2 and TRBJ1-1, is EPEVTQTPSHQVTQMGQEVILRCVPISNHLYFYWYRQILGQKVEFLVSFYNNEISEKSEIFDDQFSVERPDGSNFTLKIRSTKLEDSAMYFCASSGEENTEAFFGQGTRLTVV.